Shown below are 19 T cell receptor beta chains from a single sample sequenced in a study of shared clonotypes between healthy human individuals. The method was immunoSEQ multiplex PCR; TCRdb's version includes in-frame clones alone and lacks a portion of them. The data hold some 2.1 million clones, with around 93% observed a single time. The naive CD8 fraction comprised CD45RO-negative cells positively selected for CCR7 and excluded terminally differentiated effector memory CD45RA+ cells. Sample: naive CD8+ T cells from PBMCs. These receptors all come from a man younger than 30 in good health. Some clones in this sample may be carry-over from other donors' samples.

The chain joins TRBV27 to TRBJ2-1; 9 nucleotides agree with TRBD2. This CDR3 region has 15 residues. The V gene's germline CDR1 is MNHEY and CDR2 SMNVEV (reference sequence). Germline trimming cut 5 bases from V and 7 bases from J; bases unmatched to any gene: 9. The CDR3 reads CASSTIAGVPNEQFF. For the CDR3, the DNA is TGTGCCAGCAGTACCATAGCGGGAGTCCCTAATGAGCAGTTCTTC.

The CDR3 sequence is CASSGGPSIYEQYF. The CDR3 DNA is TGTGCCAGCTCGGGAGGGCCAAGTATCTACGAGCAGTACTTC. V gene TRBV11-2 combines with J gene TRBJ2-7; 8 positions agree with TRBD2. J lost 3 bases, V lost 8 bases, and 9 bases had no gene match. Germline loops: CDR1 SGHAT, CDR2 FQNNGV. This CDR3 contains 14 residues.

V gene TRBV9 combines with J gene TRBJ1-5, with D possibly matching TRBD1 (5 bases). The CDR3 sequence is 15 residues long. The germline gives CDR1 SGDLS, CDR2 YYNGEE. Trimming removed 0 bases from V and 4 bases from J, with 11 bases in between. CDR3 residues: CASSVGDGINQPQHF. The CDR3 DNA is TGTGCCAGCAGCGTAGGGGACGGCATTAATCAGCCCCAGCATTTT.

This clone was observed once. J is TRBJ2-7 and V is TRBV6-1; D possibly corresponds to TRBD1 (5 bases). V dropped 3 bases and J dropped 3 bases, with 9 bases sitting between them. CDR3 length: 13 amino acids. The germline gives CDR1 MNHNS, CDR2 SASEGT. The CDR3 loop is CASSDRQFYEQYF. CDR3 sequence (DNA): TGTGCCAGCAGTGACCGACAGTTCTACGAGCAGTACTTC.

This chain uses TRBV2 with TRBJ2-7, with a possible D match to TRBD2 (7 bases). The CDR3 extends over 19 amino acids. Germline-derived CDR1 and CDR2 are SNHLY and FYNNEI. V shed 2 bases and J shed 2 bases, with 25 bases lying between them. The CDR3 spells CASSENPGASGLLTYEQYF. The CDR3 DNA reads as TGTGCCAGCAGTGAAAATCCGGGGGCTAGCGGTCTCCTTACCTACGAGCAGTACTTC.

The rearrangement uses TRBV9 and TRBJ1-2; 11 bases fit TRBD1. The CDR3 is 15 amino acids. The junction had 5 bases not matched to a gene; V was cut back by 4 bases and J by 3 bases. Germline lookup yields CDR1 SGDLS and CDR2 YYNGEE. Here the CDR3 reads CASSPGQGADYGYTF. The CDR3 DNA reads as TGTGCCAGCAGCCCAGGACAGGGGGCGGACTATGGCTACACCTTC. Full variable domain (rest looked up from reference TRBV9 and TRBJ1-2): DSGVTQTPKHLITATGQRVTLRCSPRSGDLSVYWYQQSLDQGLQFLIQYYNGEERAKGNILERFSAQQFPDLHSELNLSSLELGDSALYFCASSPGQGADYGYTFGSGTRLTVV.

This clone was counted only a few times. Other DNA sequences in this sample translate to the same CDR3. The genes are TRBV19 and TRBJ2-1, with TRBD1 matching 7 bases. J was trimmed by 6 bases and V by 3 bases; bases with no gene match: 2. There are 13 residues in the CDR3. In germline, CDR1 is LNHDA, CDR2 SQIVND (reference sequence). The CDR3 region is CASSITGANEQFF. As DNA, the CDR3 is TGTGCCAGTAGTATCACAGGGGCCAATGAGCAGTTCTTC. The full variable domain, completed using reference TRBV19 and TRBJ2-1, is DGGITQSPKYLFRKEGQNVTLSCEQNLNHDAMYWYRQDPGQGLRLIYYSQIVNDFQKGDIAEGYSVSREKKESFPLTVTSAQKNPTAFYLCASSITGANEQFFGPGTRLTVL.

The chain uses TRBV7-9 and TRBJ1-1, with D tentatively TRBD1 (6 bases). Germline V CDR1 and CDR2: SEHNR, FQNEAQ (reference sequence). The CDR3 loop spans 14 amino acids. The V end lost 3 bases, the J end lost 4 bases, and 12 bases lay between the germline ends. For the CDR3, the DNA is TGTGCCAGCAGCTTTCAGGGGCCGGGCACTGAAGCTTTCTTT. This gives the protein CASSFQGPGTEAFF.

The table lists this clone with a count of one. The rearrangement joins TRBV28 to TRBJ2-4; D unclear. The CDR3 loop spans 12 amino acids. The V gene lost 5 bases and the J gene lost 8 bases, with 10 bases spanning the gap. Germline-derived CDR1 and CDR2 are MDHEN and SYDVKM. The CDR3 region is CASSPFHHIQYF. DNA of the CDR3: TGTGCCAGCAGTCCCTTCCACCACATTCAGTACTTC.

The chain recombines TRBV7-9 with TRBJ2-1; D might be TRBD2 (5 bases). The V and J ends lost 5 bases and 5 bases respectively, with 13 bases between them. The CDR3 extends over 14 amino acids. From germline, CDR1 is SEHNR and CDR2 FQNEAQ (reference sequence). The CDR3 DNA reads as TGTGCCAGCAGCCCCCCCCGGGGAAACAATGAGCAGTTCTTC. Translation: CASSPPRGNNEQFF.

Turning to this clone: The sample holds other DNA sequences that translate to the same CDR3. The CDR3 protein is CAISESPTNYGYTF. The CDR3 DNA reads TGTGCCATCAGTGAGTCGCCGACAAACTATGGCTACACCTTC. The chain joins TRBV10-3 to TRBJ1-2; D remains ambiguous. V lost 0 bases to trimming and J lost 2 bases, with 7 bases between them. The germline gives CDR1 ENHRY, CDR2 SYGVKD. The CDR3 contains 14 residues.

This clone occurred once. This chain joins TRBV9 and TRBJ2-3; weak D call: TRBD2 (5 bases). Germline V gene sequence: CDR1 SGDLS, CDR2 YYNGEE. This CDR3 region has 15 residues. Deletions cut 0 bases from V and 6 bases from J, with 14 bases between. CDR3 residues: CASSVETVGADTQYF. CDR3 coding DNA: TGTGCCAGCAGCGTAGAAACGGTGGGAGCCGATACGCAGTATTTT.

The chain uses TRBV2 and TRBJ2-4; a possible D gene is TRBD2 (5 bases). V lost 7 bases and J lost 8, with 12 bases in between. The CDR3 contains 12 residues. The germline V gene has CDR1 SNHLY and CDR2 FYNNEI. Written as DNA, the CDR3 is TGTGCCAGCACATTCGAGGGAGACATTCAGTACTTC. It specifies CASTFEGDIQYF.

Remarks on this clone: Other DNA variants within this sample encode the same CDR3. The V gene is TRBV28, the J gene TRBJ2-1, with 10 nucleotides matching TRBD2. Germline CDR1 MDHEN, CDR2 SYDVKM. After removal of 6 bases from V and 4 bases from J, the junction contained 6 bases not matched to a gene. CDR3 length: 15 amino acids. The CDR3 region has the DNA TGTGCCAGCAGCCCCAGGACTAGCGGATACAATGAGCAGTTCTTC. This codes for CASSPRTSGYNEQFF.

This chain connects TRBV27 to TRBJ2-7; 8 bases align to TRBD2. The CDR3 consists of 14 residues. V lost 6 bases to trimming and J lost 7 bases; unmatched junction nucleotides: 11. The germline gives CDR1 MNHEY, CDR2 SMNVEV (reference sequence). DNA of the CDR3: TGTGCCAGCAGCCCGGGAGGGGGATTTAGAGAGCAGTACTTC. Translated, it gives CASSPGGGFREQYF.

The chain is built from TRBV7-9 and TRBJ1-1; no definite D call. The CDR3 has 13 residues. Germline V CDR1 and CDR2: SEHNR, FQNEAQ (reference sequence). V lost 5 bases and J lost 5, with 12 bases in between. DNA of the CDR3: TGTGCCAGCAGCGACCTGTCAGGAACTGAAGCTTTCTTT. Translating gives CASSDLSGTEAFF.

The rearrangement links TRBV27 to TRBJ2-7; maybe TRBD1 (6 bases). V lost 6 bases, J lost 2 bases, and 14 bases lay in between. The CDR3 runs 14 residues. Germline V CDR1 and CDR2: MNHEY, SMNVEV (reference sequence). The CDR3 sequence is CASSLKRGTYEQYF. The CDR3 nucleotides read TGTGCCAGCAGCCTTAAGAGGGGGACCTACGAGCAGTACTTC.

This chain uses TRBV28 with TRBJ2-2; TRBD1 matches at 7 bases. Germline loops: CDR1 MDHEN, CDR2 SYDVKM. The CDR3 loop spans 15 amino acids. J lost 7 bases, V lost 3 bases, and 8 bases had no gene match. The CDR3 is CASSFSTGVHGELFF. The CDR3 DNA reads TGTGCCAGCAGTTTCTCAACAGGGGTGCACGGGGAGCTGTTTTTT.

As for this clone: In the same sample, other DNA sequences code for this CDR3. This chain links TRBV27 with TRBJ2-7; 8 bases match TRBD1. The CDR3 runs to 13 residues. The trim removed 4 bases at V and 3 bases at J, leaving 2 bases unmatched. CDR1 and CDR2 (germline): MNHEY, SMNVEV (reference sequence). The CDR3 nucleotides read TGTGCCAGCAGTTCCGGACAGGGCTACGAGCAGTACTTC. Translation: CASSSGQGYEQYF.